This TCR beta chain was recovered during a study of regulatory T cells in long-lasting Graves disease. General observations from the study: It was in persistent disease that TRBV28, TRBJ1-2 and TRBJ2-5 were favored.

The time point was: newly diagnosed GD, antithyroid drugs for less than 3 months. Extracted RNA from PBMCs served as the source of the TCR library. Researchers made TCR beta libraries by using iRepertoire HTBI primers and running Arm-PCR on CDR3 regions. TCRdb reprocessed the multiplex PCR reads with MiXCR, giving one entry per CDR3 protein. This sample yields some 240,000 distinct CDR3 sequences, of which roughly a fifth are seen a single time; about 12% belongs to the top ten. CDR3 size: 11 residues. The V end lost 6 bases, the J end lost 1 base, and 4 bases lay between the germline ends. The germline V gene encodes CDR1 SNHLY and CDR2 FYNNEI. This clonotype was counted ten times or more. As yet, its antigen is unknown. These data were likewise used in another study, on T cells in Graves' hyperthyroidism and ophthalmopathy. That paper notes: Diagnoses were established using clinical symptoms, serum thyroxine and TRAb, thyroid ultrasound and orbital computed tomography. HTBI primers were used for first-round RT-PCR of the TCR CDR3. Peripheral blood also featured most of the thyroid clonotypes expanded above 0.001.

The genes are TRBV2 and TRBJ2-7; D gene unclear. This sequence originates from a woman aged 25-40 years with Graves disease. Sequenced material: peripheral blood mononuclear cells (PBMCs), taken at new diagnosis, from a patient treated with antithyroid drugs. The CDR3 nucleotides read TGTGCCAGCAGCCAGTCCTACGAGCAGTACTTC. Translating gives CASSQSYEQYF.